A selection of T cell receptor beta chains follows, all from one sample in a study of T cells in Graves' hyperthyroidism and ophthalmopathy. One entry per CDR3 protein results from TCRdb running MiXCR on the multiplex PCR reads. The repertoire holds over 500,000 distinct CDR3 sequences, around 15% seen once, with about 31% in the top ten. The sample comprised blood. The receptors come from a woman in her twenties or thirties with Graves' ophthalmopathy. CDR3s include the opening cysteine and the closing phenylalanine or tryptophan. D genes are given only for firm matches. A row's size may be missing; if present it is once, few, many or a size class.

d_call | j_call | clone_size | v_call | cdr3_aa | cdr3_nt
TRBD1 | TRBJ1-5 | many | TRBV12-3/TRBV12-4 | CASSPYRGGRGNSNQPQHF | TGTGCCAGCAGTCCCTACAGGGGTGGGAGGGGCAATAGCAATCAGCCCCAGCATTTT
NA | TRBJ1-2 | many | TRBV12-3/TRBV12-4 | CASTPSGLNYGYTF | TGTGCCAGCACCCCCTCAGGGTTGAACTATGGCTACACCTTC
NA | TRBJ2-5 | many | TRBV9 | CASSEGEVSETQYF | TGTGCCAGCAGCGAGGGGGAAGTTTCGGAGACCCAGTACTTC
TRBD1 | TRBJ2-7 | many | TRBV30 | CAWKLAGGYEQYF | TGTGCCTGGAAGTTAGCAGGGGGCTACGAGCAGTACTTC
TRBD2 | TRBJ2-7 | few | TRBV12-3/TRBV12-4 | CASLRLAGAHGQYF | TGTGCCAGCCTGCGACTAGCGGGAGCGCACGGGCAGTACTTC
NA | TRBJ1-3 | few | TRBV13 | CASSLDRGASGNTIYF | TGTGCCAGCAGCTTAGATCGGGGGGCAAGTGGAAACACCATATATTTT
TRBD2 | TRBJ2-1 | NA | TRBV5-6 | CASIWGLEDVRGVGKQFF | TGTGCCAGCATTTGGGGACTAGAGGATGTCAGGGGAGTGGGAAAGCAGTTCTTC
TRBD2 | TRBJ2-3 | NA | TRBV28 | CASSSHPGTSDTDTQYF | TGTGCCAGCAGTTCACACCCCGGGACTAGCGACACAGATACGCAGTATTTT
NA | TRBJ2-2 | NA | TRBV29-1 | CSVRGDTGELFF | TGCAGCGTTAGGGGGGACACCGGGGAGCTGTTTTTT
NA | TRBJ2-7 | many | TRBV5-1 | CASSHGTGSYEQYF | TGCGCCAGCAGCCATGGGACGGGCTCCTACGAGCAGTACTTC
TRBD1 | TRBJ1-5 | few | TRBV19 | CASSGTGRKDQPQHF | TGTGCCAGTAGTGGGACAGGGAGGAAGGATCAGCCCCAGCATTTT
TRBD1 | TRBJ1-2 | many | TRBV3-1 | CASSAGQKPNYGYTF | TGTGCCAGCAGCGCGGGACAGAAGCCTAACTATGGCTACACCTTC
TRBD2 | TRBJ2-3 | many | TRBV28 | CASLLAGSTDTQYF | TGTGCCAGCCTACTAGCGGGCAGCACAGATACGCAGTATTTT
TRBD1 | TRBJ2-7 | few | TRBV29-1 | CSVEAPGQGLDEQYF | TGCAGCGTTGAAGCCCCGGGACAGGGCCTGGACGAGCAGTACTTC
NA | TRBJ2-2 | NA | TRBV20-1 | CSARGPRNTGELFF | TGCAGTGCTAGAGGGCCCCGTAACACCGGGGAGCTGTTTTTT
NA | TRBJ2-7 | many | TRBV9 | CASSLAGTSTYEQYF | TGTGCCAGCAGCTTAGCCGGGACTTCTACCTACGAGCAGTACTTC
NA | TRBJ2-7 | many | TRBV7-9 | CASSRRGTTRSYEQYF | TGTGCCAGCAGCCGGAGGGGGACAACCAGAAGCTACGAGCAGTACTTC
NA | TRBJ2-2 | NA | TRBV7-8 | CASSQGVVRLAVNTGELFF | TGTGCCAGCAGCCAGGGGGTCGTGCGACTAGCAGTTAACACCGGGGAGCTGTTTTTT
NA | TRBJ2-1 | NA | TRBV11-3 | CASSLPPHNEQFF | TGTGCCAGCAGCCTCCCCCCTCACAATGAGCAGTTCTTC
TRBD2 | TRBJ2-7 | NA | TRBV20-1 | CSARGLTSGSSYEQYF | TGCAGTGCTAGAGGATTAACTAGCGGAAGCTCCTACGAGCAGTACTTC
NA | TRBJ1-1 | many | TRBV6-2/TRBV6-3 | CASRYSRIMNTEAFF | TGTGCCAGCAGATATTCAAGGATCATGAACACTGAAGCTTTCTTT
NA | TRBJ1-1 | many | TRBV2 | CASSGGTLRMPLEAFF | TGTGCCAGCAGTGGAGGAACTTTGCGAATGCCTCTAGAAGCTTTCTTT
TRBD2 | TRBJ2-1 | few | TRBV20-1 | CSATGLAGGKEQFF | TGCAGTGCTACCGGACTAGCGGGAGGAAAAGAGCAGTTCTTC
NA | TRBJ2-7 | many | TRBV30 | CAWRDGSYEQYF | TGTGCCTGGAGAGACGGGTCCTACGAGCAGTACTTC
TRBD1 | TRBJ2-2 | many | TRBV11-1 | CASSLPDRGIDTGELFF | TGTGCCAGCAGCTTACCGGACAGGGGAATCGACACCGGGGAGCTGTTTTTT
NA | TRBJ2-2 | NA | TRBV12-3/TRBV12-4 | CASIGEWEANTGELFF | TGTGCCAGCATAGGGGAGTGGGAGGCGAACACCGGGGAGCTGTTTTTT
NA | TRBJ1-5 | many | TRBV13 | CASSLGRSLSEPQHF | TGTGCCAGCAGCTTAGGCCGAAGCCTTAGTGAGCCCCAGCATTTT
TRBD1 | TRBJ1-1 | few | TRBV6-1 | CASRGQGWSRMNTEAFF | TGTGCCAGCAGGGGACAGGGCTGGTCCCGAATGAACACTGAAGCTTTCTTT
NA | TRBJ1-6 | NA | TRBV12-3/TRBV12-4 | CASRDPRDSPLHF | TGTGCCAGCAGGGACCCCAGGGATTCACCCCTCCACTTT
TRBD2 | TRBJ2-7 | many | TRBV2 | CASTGTNEQYF | TGTGCCAGCACCGGGACTAACGAGCAGTACTTC
NA | TRBJ2-3 | few | TRBV12-3/TRBV12-4 | CAGGNGLDTQYF | TGTGCCGGGGGGAACGGTTTGGATACGCAGTATTTT
NA | TRBJ2-7 | many | TRBV3-1 | CASSQDLTRGYEQYF | TGTGCCAGCAGCCAAGATTTAACACGGGGATACGAGCAGTACTTC
TRBD2 | TRBJ2-1 | NA | TRBV28 | CASSRTSIRDEQFF | TGTGCCAGCTCCCGGACTAGTATTCGCGATGAGCAGTTCTTC
TRBD1 | TRBJ1-2 | NA | TRBV12-3/TRBV12-4 | CASSSYTYRTGGNYGYTF | TGTGCCAGCAGTTCCTACACATATCGGACAGGGGGTAACTATGGCTACACCTTC
TRBD1 | TRBJ1-6 | NA | TRBV28 | CASSTGQTNSPLHF | TGTGCCAGCAGTACGGGACAGACTAATTCACCCCTCCACTTT
TRBD2 | TRBJ2-3 | many | TRBV20-1 | CSAAPGLAGVVDTQYF | TGCAGTGCTGCACCGGGACTAGCGGGAGTTGTAGATACGCAGTATTTT
NA | TRBJ2-1 | many | TRBV2 | CASSDWLGTGVHEQFF | TGTGCCAGCAGTGATTGGCTAGGGACCGGGGTCCATGAGCAGTTCTTC
NA | TRBJ1-1 | NA | TRBV6-1 | CASGKDVMNTEAFF | TGTGCCAGCGGGAAAGACGTCATGAACACTGAAGCTTTCTTT
NA | TRBJ2-7 | NA | TRBV10-3 | CAIGMAGEYEQYF | TGTGCCATCGGGATGGCAGGTGAATACGAGCAGTACTTC
NA | TRBJ2-2 | few | TRBV28 | CASSFAGPGELFF | TGTGCCAGCAGTTTCGCGGGGCCCGGGGAGCTGTTTTTT
NA | TRBJ1-5 | few | TRBV30 | CAWSGTVSNQPQHF | TGTGCCTGGAGTGGGACAGTTAGCAATCAGCCCCAGCATTTT
NA | TRBJ1-4 | NA | TRBV28 | CASSLGGDLNEKLFF | TGTGCCAGCAGTTTAGGGGGAGACCTGAATGAAAAACTGTTTTTT
TRBD2 | TRBJ2-3 | NA | TRBV19 | CASSMQSGRGSTDTQYF | TGTGCCAGTAGTATGCAGAGCGGGAGAGGGAGCACAGATACGCAGTATTTT
TRBD2 | TRBJ2-1 | NA | TRBV14 | CASSQVLGLAGGIYNEQFF | TGTGCCAGCAGCCAAGTTCTGGGACTAGCGGGAGGGATATACAATGAGCAGTTCTTC
NA | TRBJ2-7 | many | TRBV18 | CASSPPGRQAPYEQYF | TGTGCCAGCTCACCACCGGGGAGACAGGCTCCCTACGAGCAGTACTTC
NA | TRBJ2-7 | few | TRBV11-2 | CASSIRGSGYYEQYF | TGTGCCAGCAGCATCCGGGGTAGCGGTTACTACGAGCAGTACTTC
NA | TRBJ2-5 | many | TRBV18 | CASSPRRVGETQYF | TGTGCCAGCTCACCACGGCGGGTCGGCGAGACCCAGTACTTC
NA | TRBJ1-1 | many | TRBV7-9 | CASSLTGRFTEAFF | TGTGCCAGCAGCCTAACAGGCCGATTCACTGAAGCTTTCTTT
NA | TRBJ1-3 | few | TRBV2 | CASGGTFQGPGNTIYF | TGTGCCAGCGGTGGGACTTTTCAGGGACCTGGAAACACCATATATTTT
NA | TRBJ2-1 | many | TRBV29-1 | CSVESLATRPYNEQFF | TGCAGCGTTGAGTCGCTGGCCACCCGACCGTACAATGAGCAGTTCTTC
NA | TRBJ2-7 | many | TRBV6-1 | CASSGGLSYEQYF | TGTGCCAGCAGTGGGGGCCTCTCCTACGAGCAGTACTTC
TRBD1 | TRBJ2-7 | few | TRBV27 | CASSSYRGDAYEQYF | TGTGCCAGCAGTTCATACAGGGGGGATGCCTACGAGCAGTACTTC
NA | TRBJ2-5 | NA | TRBV28 | CASSFGDETQYF | TGTGCCAGCAGTTTTGGGGACGAGACCCAGTACTTC